A selection of T cell receptor beta chains follows, all from one sample in a study of cytomegalovirus exposure and HLA in healthy donors. This table comes from immunoSEQ multiplex PCR, and its TCRdb copy is limited to in-frame clones, with some not included. Altogether some 200,000 clones are present, around 74% being singletons, with the ten largest covering 2.5% to 3.5%. The sequenced material came from PBMCs. Every receptor here comes from a female donor in good health and CMV-seronegative. The CDR3 runs from the conserved cysteine through the conserved F or W. Fields, in order: V gene, clone size, D gene, J gene, CDR3 DNA, CDR3 protein. The D gene is left open where the match is weak. Size values are once, few and many counts, or a class for expanded clones, and some rows have none.

v_call: TRBV6-4; clone_size: NA; d_call: NA; j_call: TRBJ1-5; cdr3_nt: TGTGCTAGCAGTGACACCAAAGGGGGGGCAGATTATAGCAATCAGCCCCAGCATTTT; cdr3_aa: CASSDTKGGADYSNQPQHF
v_call: TRBV2; clone_size: once; d_call: NA; j_call: TRBJ2-1; cdr3_nt: TGTGCCAGCAGGGCAGGCGCCAATGAGCAGTTCTTC; cdr3_aa: CASRAGANEQFF
v_call: TRBV6-5; clone_size: once; d_call: TRBD1; j_call: TRBJ2-7; cdr3_nt: TGTGCCAGCAGTTACCGACAGGGCGGGGAGCAGTACTTC; cdr3_aa: CASSYRQGGEQYF
v_call: TRBV5-8; clone_size: NA; d_call: NA; j_call: TRBJ2-7; cdr3_nt: TGTGCCAGCAGCGCCTTAAGGCGGACCTACGAGCAGTACTTC; cdr3_aa: CASSALRRTYEQYF
v_call: TRBV19; clone_size: NA; d_call: TRBD1; j_call: TRBJ1-1; cdr3_nt: TGTGCCAGTAGCTCCTGGGCCTCCGGGACAGAAAACACTGAAGCTTTCTTT; cdr3_aa: CASSSWASGTENTEAFF
v_call: TRBV7-3; clone_size: NA; d_call: NA; j_call: TRBJ1-2; cdr3_nt: TGTGCCAGCAGCTTACGTCAGGGCAACTATGGCTACACCTTC; cdr3_aa: CASSLRQGNYGYTF
v_call: TRBV7-3; clone_size: NA; d_call: TRBD2; j_call: TRBJ2-3; cdr3_nt: TGTGCCAGCAGCTTACTAGCGGACCTAGATACGCAGTATTTT; cdr3_aa: CASSLLADLDTQYF
v_call: TRBV29-1; clone_size: few; d_call: NA; j_call: TRBJ2-4; cdr3_nt: TGCAGCGTTGAAGATCGGTCCAGACTAGCCAAAAACATTCAGTACTTC; cdr3_aa: CSVEDRSRLAKNIQYF
v_call: TRBV5-4; clone_size: NA; d_call: NA; j_call: TRBJ1-5; cdr3_nt: TGTGCCAGCAGCCTCGGTTCGGGGGACAATCAGCCCCAGCATTTT; cdr3_aa: CASSLGSGDNQPQHF
v_call: TRBV28; clone_size: NA; d_call: NA; j_call: TRBJ1-5; cdr3_nt: TGTGCCAGCAGGGCACCCGGCGGGGGGCACCAGCCCCAGCATTTT; cdr3_aa: CASRAPGGGHQPQHF
v_call: TRBV2; clone_size: NA; d_call: TRBD1; j_call: TRBJ1-1; cdr3_nt: TGTGCCAGCAGTGACCGTGGACAGGGGGGCACTGAAGCTTTCTTT; cdr3_aa: CASSDRGQGGTEAFF
v_call: TRBV7-9; clone_size: NA; d_call: NA; j_call: TRBJ1-1; cdr3_nt: TGTGCCAGCAGCTTAGAACCGTCAGTCGCTGAAGCTTTCTTT; cdr3_aa: CASSLEPSVAEAFF
v_call: TRBV7-8; clone_size: NA; d_call: NA; j_call: TRBJ1-1; cdr3_nt: TGTGCCAGCAGCTTTCGGGAGGGACTGAACACTGAAGCTTTCTTT; cdr3_aa: CASSFREGLNTEAFF
v_call: TRBV7-7; clone_size: NA; d_call: NA; j_call: TRBJ2-2; cdr3_nt: TGTGCCAGCAGCTTACTAGGGGTGGGCACCGGGGAGCTGTTTTTT; cdr3_aa: CASSLLGVGTGELFF
v_call: TRBV4-3; clone_size: once; d_call: NA; j_call: TRBJ1-6; cdr3_nt: TGCGCCAGCAGCCAAGGGGCAGCCAGCTCCTATAATTCACCCCTCCACTTT; cdr3_aa: CASSQGAASSYNSPLHF
v_call: TRBV7-9; clone_size: NA; d_call: TRBD1; j_call: TRBJ1-6; cdr3_nt: TGTGCCAGCAGCACAGGACAGGGATATAATTCACCCCTCCACTTT; cdr3_aa: CASSTGQGYNSPLHF
v_call: TRBV28; clone_size: NA; d_call: TRBD1; j_call: TRBJ2-1; cdr3_nt: TGTGCCAGCAGTTTTTTACAGGGGGCCAAGTTCTTC; cdr3_aa: CASSFLQGAKFF
v_call: TRBV6-5; clone_size: NA; d_call: NA; j_call: TRBJ2-7; cdr3_nt: TGTGCCAGCAGTTACGATGGGAGCTCCTACGAGCAGTACTTC; cdr3_aa: CASSYDGSSYEQYF
v_call: TRBV19; clone_size: NA; d_call: TRBD1; j_call: TRBJ2-7; cdr3_nt: TGTGCCAGTAGTATAATGGGACAGGGAATTTCCTACGAGCAGTACTTC; cdr3_aa: CASSIMGQGISYEQYF
v_call: TRBV5-1; clone_size: NA; d_call: NA; j_call: TRBJ1-6; cdr3_nt: TGCGCCAGCAGCCCGACGGACGGGAGGAATTCACCCCTCCACTTT; cdr3_aa: CASSPTDGRNSPLHF